A single T cell receptor beta chain is shown here with its context. The data stem from a study of blood T cell repertoires in COVID-19. Study-level information: Spain, Italy and the United States supplied samples that represented acute and convalescent COVID-19. Nucleic acid was either cDNA or gDNA, and it came from T cells, B-cell-depleted T cells, or PBMCs.

Some clones are missing from TCRdb's copy, which holds only in-frame ones; the method was immunoSEQ multiplex PCR. The sample holds fewer than 250,000 clones, roughly four fifths seen once. Unmatched junction bases numbered 12, after V lost 4 bases and J lost 4 bases. The CDR3 loop spans 15 amino acids. Looked up from germline, CDR1 is SQVTM and CDR2 is ANQGSEA. The sequencing sample was made of peripheral blood. This TCR derives from a woman between 45 and 60 years old with acute or convalescent COVID-19. The chain combines TRBV29-1 with TRBJ1-1; 7 bases map to TRBD1. DNA for the CDR3: TGCAGCGTTGCCGAGCGAAAGACAGGGCTCACTGAAGCTTTCTTT. It is translated as CSVAERKTGLTEAFF.